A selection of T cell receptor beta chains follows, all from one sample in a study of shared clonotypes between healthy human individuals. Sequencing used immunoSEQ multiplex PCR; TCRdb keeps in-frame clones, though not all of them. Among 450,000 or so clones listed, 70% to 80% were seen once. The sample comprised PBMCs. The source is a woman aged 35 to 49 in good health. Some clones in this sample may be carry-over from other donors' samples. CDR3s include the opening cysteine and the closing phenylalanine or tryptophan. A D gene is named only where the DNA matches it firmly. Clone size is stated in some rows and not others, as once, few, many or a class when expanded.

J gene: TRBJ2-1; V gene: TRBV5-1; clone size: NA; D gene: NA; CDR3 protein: CASSLEARYNEQFF; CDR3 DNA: TGCGCCAGCAGCTTGGAGGCCCGCTACAATGAGCAGTTCTTC
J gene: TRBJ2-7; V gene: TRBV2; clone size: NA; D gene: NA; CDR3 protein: CASSSGVGEQYF; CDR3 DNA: TGTGCCAGCAGCTCTGGGGTGGGCGAGCAGTACTTC
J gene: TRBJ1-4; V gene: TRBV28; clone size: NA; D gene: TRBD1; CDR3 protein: CASNPLGTGTPTREKLFF; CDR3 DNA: TGTGCCAGCAATCCTTTGGGGACAGGGACGCCAACGCGTGAAAAACTGTTTTTT
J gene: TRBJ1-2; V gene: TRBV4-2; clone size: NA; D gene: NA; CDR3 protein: CASSQDDDRPRSYTF; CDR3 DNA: TGTGCCAGCAGCCAAGATGACGACAGACCTAGGAGCTACACCTTC
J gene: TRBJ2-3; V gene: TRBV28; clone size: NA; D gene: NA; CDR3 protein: CASRKQGSDTQYF; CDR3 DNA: TGTGCCAGCAGGAAACAGGGCTCAGATACGCAGTATTTT
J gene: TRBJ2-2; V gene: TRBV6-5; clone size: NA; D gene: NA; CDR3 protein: CASSYSSVRTGELFF; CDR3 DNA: TGTGCCAGCAGTTATTCGAGCGTTAGGACCGGGGAGCTGTTTTTT
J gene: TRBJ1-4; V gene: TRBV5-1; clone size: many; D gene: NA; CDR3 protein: CASSRSGINEKLFF; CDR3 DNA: TGCGCCAGCAGTCGAAGCGGTATCAATGAAAAACTGTTTTTT
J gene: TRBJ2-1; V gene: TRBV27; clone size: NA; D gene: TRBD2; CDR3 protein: CASSYGTSGNEQFF; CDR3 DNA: TGTGCCAGCAGTTATGGGACTAGCGGCAATGAGCAGTTCTTC
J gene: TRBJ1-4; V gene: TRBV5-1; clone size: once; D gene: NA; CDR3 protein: CASSLQSTNEKLFF; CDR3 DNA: TGCGCCAGCAGCTTACAGTCAACTAATGAAAAACTGTTTTTT
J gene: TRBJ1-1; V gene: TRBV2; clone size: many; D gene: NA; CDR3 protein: CASRSQGGVTEAFF; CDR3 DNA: TGTGCCAGCAGGAGCCAAGGGGGGGTCACTGAAGCTTTCTTT
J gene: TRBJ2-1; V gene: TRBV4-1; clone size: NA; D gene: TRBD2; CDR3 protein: CASSQVASGSNNEQFF; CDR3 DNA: TGCGCCAGCAGCCAAGTCGCTAGCGGGAGTAACAATGAGCAGTTCTTC
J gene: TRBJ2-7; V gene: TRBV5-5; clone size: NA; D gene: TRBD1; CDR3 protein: CASSSLGRGRGDEQYF; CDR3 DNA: TGTGCCAGCAGCTCCCTGGGCAGGGGGCGCGGTGACGAGCAGTACTTC
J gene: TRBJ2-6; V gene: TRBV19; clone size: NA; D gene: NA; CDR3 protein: CASSPPGTGANVLTF; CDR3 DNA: TGTGCCAGTAGTCCACCAGGGACGGGGGCCAACGTCCTGACTTTC
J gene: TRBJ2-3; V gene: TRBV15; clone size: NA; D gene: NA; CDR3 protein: CATSRDGWGSETDTQYF; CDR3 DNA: TGTGCCACCAGCAGAGATGGATGGGGTTCAGAGACAGATACGCAGTATTTT
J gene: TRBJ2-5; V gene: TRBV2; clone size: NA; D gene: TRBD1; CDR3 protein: CASNDRGLYETQYF; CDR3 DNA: TGTGCCAGCAATGACAGGGGGCTATACGAGACCCAGTACTTC
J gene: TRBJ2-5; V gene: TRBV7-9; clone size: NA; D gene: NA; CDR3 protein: CASSWIDTFGETQYF; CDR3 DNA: TGTGCCAGCAGCTGGATAGACACCTTCGGGGAGACCCAGTACTTC
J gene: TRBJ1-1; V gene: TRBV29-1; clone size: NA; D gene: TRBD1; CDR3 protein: CSVERGLTSDTEAFF; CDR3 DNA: TGCAGCGTTGAGAGGGGGCTCACTTCGGACACTGAAGCTTTCTTT
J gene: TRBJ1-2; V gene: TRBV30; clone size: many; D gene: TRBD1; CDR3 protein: CAWSRQGPYGYTF; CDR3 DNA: TGTGCCTGGAGCAGACAGGGCCCCTATGGCTACACCTTC
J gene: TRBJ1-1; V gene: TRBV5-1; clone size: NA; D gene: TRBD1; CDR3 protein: CASSPTTGPNTEAFF; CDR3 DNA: TGCGCCAGCAGCCCCACGACAGGGCCGAACACTGAAGCTTTCTTT
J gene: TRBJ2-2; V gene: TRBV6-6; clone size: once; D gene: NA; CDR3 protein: CASSTQAAGELFF; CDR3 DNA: TGTGCCAGCAGTACCCAGGCCGCCGGGGAGCTGTTTTTT
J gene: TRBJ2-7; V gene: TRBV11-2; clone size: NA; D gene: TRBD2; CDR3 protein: CASSPRTSGGSYEQYF; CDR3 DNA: TGTGCCAGCAGCCCCAGGACTAGCGGGGGCTCCTACGAGCAGTACTTC
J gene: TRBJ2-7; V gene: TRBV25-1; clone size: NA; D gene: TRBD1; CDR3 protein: CASSDHRGLEQYF; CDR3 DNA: TGTGCCAGCAGTGATCACAGGGGTTTGGAGCAGTACTTC
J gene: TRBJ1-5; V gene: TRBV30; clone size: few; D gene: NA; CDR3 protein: CAWRGSNQPQHF; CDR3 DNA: TGTGCCTGGAGAGGTAGCAATCAGCCCCAGCATTTT
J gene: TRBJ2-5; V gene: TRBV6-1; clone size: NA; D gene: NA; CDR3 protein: CASSGSPETQYF; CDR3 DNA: TGTGCCAGCAGTGGGAGCCCGGAGACCCAGTACTTC
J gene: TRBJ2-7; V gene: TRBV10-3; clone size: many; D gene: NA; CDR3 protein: CAISGTPGYEQYF; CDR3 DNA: TGTGCCATCAGTGGGACGCCTGGCTACGAGCAGTACTTC
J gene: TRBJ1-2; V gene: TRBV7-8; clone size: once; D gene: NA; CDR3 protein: CASSLGGVFDYGYTF; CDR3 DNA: TGTGCCAGCAGCTTAGGAGGGGTTTTCGACTATGGCTACACCTTC
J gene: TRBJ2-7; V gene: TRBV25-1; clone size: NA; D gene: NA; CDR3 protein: CASSEYSDRKYEQYF; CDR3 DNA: TGTGCCAGCAGTGAATACTCTGACAGAAAATACGAGCAGTACTTC
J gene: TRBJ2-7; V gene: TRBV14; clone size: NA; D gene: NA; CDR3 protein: CASSQDLPQYF; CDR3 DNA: TGTGCCAGCAGCCAAGATCTTCCGCAGTACTTC
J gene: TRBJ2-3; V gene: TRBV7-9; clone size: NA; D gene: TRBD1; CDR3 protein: CASSAPGTEGDTQYF; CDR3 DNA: TGTGCCAGCAGCGCCCCGGGGACAGAAGGGGATACGCAGTATTTT
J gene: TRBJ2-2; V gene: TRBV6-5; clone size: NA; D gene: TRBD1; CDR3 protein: CASSYSGQGAGGELFF; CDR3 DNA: TGTGCCAGCAGTTACTCTGGACAGGGGGCTGGCGGGGAGCTGTTTTTT
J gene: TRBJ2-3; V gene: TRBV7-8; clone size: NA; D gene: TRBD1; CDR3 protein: CASSLALGQGPPDTQYF; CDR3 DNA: TGTGCCAGCAGCTTAGCGTTAGGACAGGGGCCCCCAGATACGCAGTATTTT
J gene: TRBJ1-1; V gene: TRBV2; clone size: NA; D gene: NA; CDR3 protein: CASRTLAEFRNTEAFF; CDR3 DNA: TGTGCCAGCAGGACTTTGGCGGAATTTCGGAACACTGAAGCTTTCTTT
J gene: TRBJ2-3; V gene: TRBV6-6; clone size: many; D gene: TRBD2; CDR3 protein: CASSYPGLAATDTQYF; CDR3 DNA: TGTGCCAGCAGTTACCCTGGACTAGCGGCCACAGATACGCAGTATTTT
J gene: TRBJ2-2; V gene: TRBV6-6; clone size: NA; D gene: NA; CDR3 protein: CASVETPANTGELFF; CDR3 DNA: TGTGCCAGCGTTGAGACCCCGGCGAACACCGGGGAGCTGTTTTTT
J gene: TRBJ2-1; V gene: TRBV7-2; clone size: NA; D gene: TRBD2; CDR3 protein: CASSPRTSGSWNEQFF; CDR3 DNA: TGTGCCAGCAGCCCCCGGACTAGCGGGAGTTGGAATGAGCAGTTCTTC
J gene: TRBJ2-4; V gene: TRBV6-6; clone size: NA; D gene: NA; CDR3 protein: CASSSYVSGQRNIQYF; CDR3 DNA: TGTGCCAGCAGTTCTTACGTTTCGGGACAAAGAAACATTCAGTACTTC
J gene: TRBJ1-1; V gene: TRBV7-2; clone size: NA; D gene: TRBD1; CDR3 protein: CASSLVQGVEAFF; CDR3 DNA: TGTGCCAGCAGCTTAGTACAGGGGGTTGAAGCTTTCTTT
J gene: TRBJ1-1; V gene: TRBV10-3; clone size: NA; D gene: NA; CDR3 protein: CAISARGYTEAFF; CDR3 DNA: TGTGCCATCAGCGCGAGGGGGTACACTGAAGCTTTCTTT
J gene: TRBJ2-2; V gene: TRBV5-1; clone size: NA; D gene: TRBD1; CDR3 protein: CASRRGQPNTGELFF; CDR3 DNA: TGCGCCAGCAGACGGGGACAGCCGAACACCGGGGAGCTGTTTTTT
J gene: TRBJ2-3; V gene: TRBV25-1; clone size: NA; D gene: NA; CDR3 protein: CASSPHRDSTDTQYF; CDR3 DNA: TGTGCCAGCAGTCCACACAGGGATAGCACAGATACGCAGTATTTT
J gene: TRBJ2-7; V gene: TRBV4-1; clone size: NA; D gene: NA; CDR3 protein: CASSRPTGLAIEQYF; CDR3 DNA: TGCGCCAGCAGCCGCCCAACGGGCCTTGCCATCGAGCAGTACTTC
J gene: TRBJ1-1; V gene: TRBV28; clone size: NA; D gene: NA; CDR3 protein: CASRFFTGGTEAFF; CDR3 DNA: TGTGCCAGCAGATTTTTCACTGGGGGCACTGAAGCTTTCTTT
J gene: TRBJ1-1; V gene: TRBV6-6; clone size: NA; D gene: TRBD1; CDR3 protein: CASTDPGTGEFGAFF; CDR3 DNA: TGTGCCAGCACCGACCCCGGGACAGGGGAATTTGGAGCTTTCTTT
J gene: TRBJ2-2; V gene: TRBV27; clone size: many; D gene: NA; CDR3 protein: CASSFRRALSTGELFF; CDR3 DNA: TGTGCCAGCAGTTTTCGCAGGGCTCTAAGCACCGGGGAGCTGTTTTTT
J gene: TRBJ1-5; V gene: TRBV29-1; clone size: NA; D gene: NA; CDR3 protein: CSVGGPGSPQHF; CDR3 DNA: TGCAGCGTTGGTGGGCCAGGGTCGCCCCAGCATTTT
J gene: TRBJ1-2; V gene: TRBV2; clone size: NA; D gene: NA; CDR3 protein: CASSEKEVRGGRGYTF; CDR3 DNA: TGTGCCAGCAGTGAAAAGGAAGTCAGGGGAGGCCGGGGCTACACCTTC
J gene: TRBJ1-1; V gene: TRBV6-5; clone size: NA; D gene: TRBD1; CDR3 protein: CASSRTGSFEAFF; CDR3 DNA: TGTGCCAGCAGCAGGACAGGATCCTTTGAAGCTTTCTTT
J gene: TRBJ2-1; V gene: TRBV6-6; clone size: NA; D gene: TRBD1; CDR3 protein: CATRTGYNEQFF; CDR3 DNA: TGTGCCACCAGGACAGGATACAATGAGCAGTTCTTC
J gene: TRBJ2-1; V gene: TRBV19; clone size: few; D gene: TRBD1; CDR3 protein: CARTGTGNLHRSNEQFF; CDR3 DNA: TGTGCCAGAACCGGGACAGGGAATCTCCATAGGTCTAATGAGCAGTTCTTC
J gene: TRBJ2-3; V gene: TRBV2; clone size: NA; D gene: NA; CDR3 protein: CASSEWTGTDTQYF; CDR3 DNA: TGTGCCAGCAGTGAATGGACTGGCACAGATACGCAGTATTTT
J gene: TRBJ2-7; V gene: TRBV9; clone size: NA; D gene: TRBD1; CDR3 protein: CASSEQGPSSYEQYF; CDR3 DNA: TGTGCCAGCAGCGAACAGGGGCCGAGCTCCTACGAGCAGTACTTC
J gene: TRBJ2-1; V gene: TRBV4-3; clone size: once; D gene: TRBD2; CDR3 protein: CASSQAPGTRFNEQFF; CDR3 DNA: TGCGCCAGCAGCCAAGCGCCCGGGACTAGATTTAATGAGCAGTTCTTC